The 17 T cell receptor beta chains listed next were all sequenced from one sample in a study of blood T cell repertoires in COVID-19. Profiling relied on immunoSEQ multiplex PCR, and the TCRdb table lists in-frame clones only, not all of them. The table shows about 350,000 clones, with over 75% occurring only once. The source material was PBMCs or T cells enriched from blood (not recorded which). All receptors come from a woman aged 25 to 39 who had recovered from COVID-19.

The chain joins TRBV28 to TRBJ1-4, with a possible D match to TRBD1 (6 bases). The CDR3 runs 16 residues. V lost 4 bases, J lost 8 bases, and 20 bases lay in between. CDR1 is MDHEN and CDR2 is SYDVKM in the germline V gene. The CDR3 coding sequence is TGTGCCAGCAGTTCCCGCCCCGGGGGGGCTCGGGAAAAACTGTTTTTT. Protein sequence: CASSSRPGGAREKLFF.

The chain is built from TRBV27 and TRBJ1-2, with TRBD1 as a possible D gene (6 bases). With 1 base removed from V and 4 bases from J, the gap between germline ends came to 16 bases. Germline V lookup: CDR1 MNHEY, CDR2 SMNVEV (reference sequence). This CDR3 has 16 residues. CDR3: CASSLYSEGVRYGYTF. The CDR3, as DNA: TGTGCCAGCAGTTTATACAGTGAGGGGGTACGCTATGGCTACACCTTC.

CDR3 loop: CASSQVEDTNYGYTF. CDR3 sequence (DNA): TGTGCCAGCAGCCAAGTCGAGGATACCAACTATGGCTACACCTTC. The chain is built from TRBV3-1 (or the pseudogene TRBV3-2) and TRBJ1-2, with no clear D. The CDR3 spans 15 residues. V gave up 1 base and J gave up 2 bases, with 11 bases separating them. Per the germline V gene, CDR1 is LGHDT and CDR2 is YNNKEL (reference sequence).

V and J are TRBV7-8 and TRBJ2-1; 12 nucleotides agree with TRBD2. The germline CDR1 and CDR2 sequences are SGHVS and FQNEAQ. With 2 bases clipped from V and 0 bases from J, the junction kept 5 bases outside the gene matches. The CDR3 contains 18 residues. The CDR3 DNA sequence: TGTGCCAGCAGCTTAACTAGCGGGGGGCGTGTCTCCTACAATGAGCAGTTCTTC. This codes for CASSLTSGGRVSYNEQFF.

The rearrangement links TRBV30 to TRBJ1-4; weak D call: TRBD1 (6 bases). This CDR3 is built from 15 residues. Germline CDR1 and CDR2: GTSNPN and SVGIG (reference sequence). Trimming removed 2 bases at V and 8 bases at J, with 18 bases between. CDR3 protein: CAWSPGPLTGEKLFF. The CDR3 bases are TGTGCCTGGAGTCCTGGACCGCTTACAGGGGAAAAACTGTTTTTT.

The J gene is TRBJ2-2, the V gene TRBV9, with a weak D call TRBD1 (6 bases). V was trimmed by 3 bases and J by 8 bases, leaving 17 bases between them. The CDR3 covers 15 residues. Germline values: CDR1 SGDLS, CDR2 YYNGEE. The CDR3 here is CASSAYTGNRGELFF. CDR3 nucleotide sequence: TGTGCCAGCAGCGCCTACACAGGGAACCGGGGGGAGCTGTTTTTT.

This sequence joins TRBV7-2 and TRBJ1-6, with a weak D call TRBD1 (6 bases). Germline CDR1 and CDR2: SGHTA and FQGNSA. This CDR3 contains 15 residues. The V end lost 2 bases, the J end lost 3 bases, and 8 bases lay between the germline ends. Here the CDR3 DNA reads TGTGCCAGCAGCTTACAGGGGAACTATAATTCACCCCTCCACTTT. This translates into CASSLQGNYNSPLHF.

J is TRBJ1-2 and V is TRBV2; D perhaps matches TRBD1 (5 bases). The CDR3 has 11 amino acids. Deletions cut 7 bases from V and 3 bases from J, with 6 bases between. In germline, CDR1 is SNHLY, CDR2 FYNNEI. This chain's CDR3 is CASTRDYGYTF. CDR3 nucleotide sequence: TGTGCCAGCACCAGGGACTATGGCTACACCTTC.

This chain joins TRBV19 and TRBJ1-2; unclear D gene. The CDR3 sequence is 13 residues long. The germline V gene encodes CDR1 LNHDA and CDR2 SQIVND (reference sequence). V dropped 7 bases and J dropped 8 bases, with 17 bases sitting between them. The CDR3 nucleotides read TGTGCCAGTATTCAAGCGGGGTCTTCGGGCTACACCTTC. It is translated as CASIQAGSSGYTF. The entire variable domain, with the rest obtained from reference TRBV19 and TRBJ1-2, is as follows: DGGITQSPKYLFRKEGQNVTLSCEQNLNHDAMYWYRQDPGQGLRLIYYSQIVNDFQKGDIAEGYSVSREKKESFPLTVTSAQKNPTAFYLCASIQAGSSGYTFGSGTRLTVV.

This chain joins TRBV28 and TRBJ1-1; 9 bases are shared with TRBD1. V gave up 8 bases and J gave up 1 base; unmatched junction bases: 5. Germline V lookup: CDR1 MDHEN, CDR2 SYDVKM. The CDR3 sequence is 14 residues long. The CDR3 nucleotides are TGTGCCAGCCTTTGGACAGGGGCGAACACTGAAGCTTTCTTT. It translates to CASLWTGANTEAFF. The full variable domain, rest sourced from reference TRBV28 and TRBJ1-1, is DVKVTQSSRYLVKRTGEKVFLECVQDMDHENMFWYRQDPGLGLRLIYFSYDVKMKEKGDIPEGYSVSREKKERFSLILESASTNQTSMYLCASLWTGANTEAFFGQGTRLTVV.

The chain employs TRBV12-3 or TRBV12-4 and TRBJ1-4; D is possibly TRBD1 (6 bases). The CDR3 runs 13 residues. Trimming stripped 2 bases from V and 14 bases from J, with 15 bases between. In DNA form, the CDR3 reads TGTGCCAGCAGTTTAAGGTTCAGGGGTGACCTGTTTTTT. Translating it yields CASSLRFRGDLFF.

The CDR3 coding sequence is TGTGCCAGCAGCTTACTGGCGGTACAAGAGACCCAGTACTTC. Translation: CASSLLAVQETQYF. The chain carries TRBV11-2 and TRBJ2-5; D is ambiguous. V was cut by 2 bases and J by 2 bases, with 9 bases left in between. CDR3 size: 14 residues. Germline CDR1 and CDR2: SGHAT and FQNNGV.

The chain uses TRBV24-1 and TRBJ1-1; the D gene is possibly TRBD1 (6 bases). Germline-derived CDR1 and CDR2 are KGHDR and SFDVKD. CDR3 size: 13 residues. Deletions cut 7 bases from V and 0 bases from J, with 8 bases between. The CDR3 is CATRGQVNTEAFF. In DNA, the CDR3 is TGTGCCACCAGGGGACAAGTGAACACTGAAGCTTTCTTT.

CDR3 in DNA: TGTGCCAGCAGTGTCAGACAGACTGAAGCTTTCTTT. Amino acids: CASSVRQTEAFF. The chain employs TRBV2 and TRBJ1-1, with D possibly being TRBD1 (5 bases). The CDR3 extends over 12 amino acids. The V gene's germline CDR1 is SNHLY and CDR2 FYNNEI. The V gene lost 4 bases and the J gene lost 5 bases, with 8 bases spanning the gap.

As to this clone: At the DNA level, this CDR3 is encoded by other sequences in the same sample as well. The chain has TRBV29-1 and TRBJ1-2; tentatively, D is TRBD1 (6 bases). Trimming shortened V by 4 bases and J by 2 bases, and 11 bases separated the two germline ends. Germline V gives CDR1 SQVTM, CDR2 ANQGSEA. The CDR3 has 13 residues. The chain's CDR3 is CSVGGGGNYGYTF. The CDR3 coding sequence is TGCAGCGTTGGGGGGGGCGGAAACTATGGCTACACCTTC.

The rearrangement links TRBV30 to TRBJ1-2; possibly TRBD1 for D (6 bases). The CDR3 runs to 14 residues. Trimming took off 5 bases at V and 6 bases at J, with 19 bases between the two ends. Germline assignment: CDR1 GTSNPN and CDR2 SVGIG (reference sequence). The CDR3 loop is CAWAWGGGWDGYTF. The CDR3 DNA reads TGTGCCTGGGCCTGGGGAGGGGGATGGGATGGCTACACCTTC.

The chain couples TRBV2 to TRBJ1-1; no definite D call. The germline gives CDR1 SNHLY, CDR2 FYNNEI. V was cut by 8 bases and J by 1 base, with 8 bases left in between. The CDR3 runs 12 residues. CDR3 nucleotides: TGTGCCAGCGCGTCCCCGAACACTGAAGCTTTCTTT. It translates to CASASPNTEAFF.